This is a list of T cell receptor beta chains from one sample in a study of T-cell memory formation after mild COVID-19. Via MiXCR, TCRdb re-called the 5' RACE reads, giving one row per CDR3 protein. The repertoire holds under 550,000 distinct CDR3 sequences, with roughly 18% as singletons. Material for sequencing was PBMCs or a T cell subset sorted from them (not recorded which). These receptors all come from a man between 18 and 29 years old who had mild COVID-19 (a few samples of this study predate the infection). Cell type and time point are not known. Each CDR3 is given with its conserved first and last residue. A D gene is named only where the DNA matches it firmly. Not all rows give a size; the values are once, few, many and, for expanded clones, a class.

size: many; D: TRBD2; V: TRBV3-1; J: TRBJ2-1; DNA: TGTGCCAGCAGCCAACTAGCGGGGTCCTACAATGAGCAGTTCTTC; CDR3: CASSQLAGSYNEQFF
size: few; D: NA; V: TRBV7-2; J: TRBJ2-3; DNA: TGTGCCAGCAGCTTATCCGGGGTTACCCGCACAGATACGCAGTATTTT; CDR3: CASSLSGVTRTDTQYF
size: many; D: NA; V: TRBV4-3; J: TRBJ2-3; DNA: TGCGCCAGCAGCCAATTCCAGGCAGGAGGCGCAGATACGCAGTATTTT; CDR3: CASSQFQAGGADTQYF
size: few; D: NA; V: TRBV6-2/TRBV6-3; J: TRBJ2-5; DNA: TGTGCCAGCAGTTACTCGATACGAGAGACCCAGTACTTC; CDR3: CASSYSIRETQYF
size: NA; D: NA; V: TRBV6-5; J: TRBJ2-7; DNA: TGTGCCAGCAGTTACTCCGTAACAGGGATCGGCTCCTACGAGCAGTACTTC; CDR3: CASSYSVTGIGSYEQYF
size: few; D: NA; V: TRBV20-1; J: TRBJ2-2; DNA: TGCAGTGCTCTGGCTGAAGGTCCTGGCGGGGAGCTGTTTTTT; CDR3: CSALAEGPGGELFF
size: many; D: NA; V: TRBV19; J: TRBJ1-2; DNA: TGTGCCAGTAGTGCGGACGGAGAACCTTCCTATGGCTACACCTTC; CDR3: CASSADGEPSYGYTF
size: few; D: NA; V: TRBV5-6; J: TRBJ2-5; DNA: TGTGCCAGCAGCCCAGACGGGGGCCCGTACCAAGAGACCCAGTACTTC; CDR3: CASSPDGGPYQETQYF
size: NA; D: TRBD1; V: TRBV24-1; J: TRBJ1-1; DNA: TGTGCCACCAGTGATACGACAGGGGGAGACACTGAAGCTTTCTTT; CDR3: CATSDTTGGDTEAFF
size: NA; D: NA; V: TRBV7-2; J: TRBJ2-3; DNA: TGTGCCAGCAGCGAAGGGGACCCAACTCCCCCTAGCACAGATACGCAGTATTTT; CDR3: CASSEGDPTPPSTDTQYF
size: NA; D: NA; V: TRBV4-3; J: TRBJ2-1; DNA: TGCGCCAGCAGCCAAGAGCCAAGGGACTCCCACAATGAGCAGTTCTTC; CDR3: CASSQEPRDSHNEQFF
size: few; D: TRBD2; V: TRBV5-1; J: TRBJ2-1; DNA: TGCGCCAGCAGCTGGGTGGGAGGGAGTGAGCAGTTCTTC; CDR3: CASSWVGGSEQFF
size: NA; D: TRBD1; V: TRBV20-1; J: TRBJ1-5; DNA: TGCAGTGCTAGAGACATACAGGGGGGGAGCAATCAGCCCCAGCATTTT; CDR3: CSARDIQGGSNQPQHF
size: few; D: TRBD1; V: TRBV9; J: TRBJ1-1; DNA: TGTGCCAGCAGCATAGAAGGACAGGGGAAGACTGAAGCTTTCTTT; CDR3: CASSIEGQGKTEAFF
size: many; D: NA; V: TRBV5-1; J: TRBJ2-2; DNA: TGCGCCAGCAGCGACGGCACCGGGAGCGGGGAGCTGTTTTTT; CDR3: CASSDGTGSGELFF
size: few; D: NA; V: TRBV7-6; J: TRBJ2-7; DNA: TGTGCCAGCAGTCTTGTGGCAGTAGACGAGCAGTACTTC; CDR3: CASSLVAVDEQYF
size: NA; D: NA; V: TRBV7-9; J: TRBJ1-1; DNA: TGTGCCAGCAGCTCACAGGGCATTATGAACACTGAAGCTTTCTTT; CDR3: CASSSQGIMNTEAFF
size: NA; D: NA; V: TRBV6-5; J: TRBJ2-5; DNA: TGTGCCAGCAGCTCCCTCCAAGAGGGTAAAGAGACCCAGTACTTC; CDR3: CASSSLQEGKETQYF
size: few; D: NA; V: TRBV6-5; J: TRBJ1-5; DNA: TGTGCCAGCAGGTCACAAGGGGCAGGGGCCGGTTGGCAGCCCCAGCATTTT; CDR3: CASRSQGAGAGWQPQHF
size: many; D: NA; V: TRBV7-2; J: TRBJ1-2; DNA: TGTGCCAGCATATCCCCCGGGGGAAGAGGCTACACCTTC; CDR3: CASISPGGRGYTF
size: NA; D: TRBD1; V: TRBV12-3/TRBV12-4; J: TRBJ2-5; DNA: TGTGCCAGCAGTTTAACAGGGGAGAAGGAGACCCAGTACTTC; CDR3: CASSLTGEKETQYF
size: few; D: NA; V: TRBV7-2; J: TRBJ1-2; DNA: TGTGCCAGCAGCTTCCCGGGCCAAGGGCCCCTTAACTATGGCTACACCTTC; CDR3: CASSFPGQGPLNYGYTF
size: few; D: TRBD2; V: TRBV7-2; J: TRBJ2-1; DNA: TGTGCCAGCACCATATCCAGGACTAGACCGACCCAGTTCTTC; CDR3: CASTISRTRPTQFF
size: NA; D: NA; V: TRBV6-5; J: TRBJ1-6; DNA: TGTGCCACCAGCCAGGGGCGATCCTATAATTCACCCCTCCACTTT; CDR3: CATSQGRSYNSPLHF
size: few; D: NA; V: TRBV4-2; J: TRBJ1-2; DNA: TGTGCCAGCAGCCAAGAACGGGGGTTAATAGCTGGCTACACCTTC; CDR3: CASSQERGLIAGYTF
size: NA; D: TRBD2; V: TRBV27; J: TRBJ2-1; DNA: TGTGCCAGCTGTTTAGCGGGGGATAATGAGCAGTTCTTC; CDR3: CASCLAGDNEQFF
size: NA; D: TRBD1; V: TRBV7-9; J: TRBJ1-6; DNA: TGTGCCAGCAGCGAGCCGGGACAGGGCAATTCACCCCTCCACTTT; CDR3: CASSEPGQGNSPLHF
size: few; D: NA; V: TRBV29-1; J: TRBJ2-1; DNA: TGCAGCGTTCGGGACGTCGCCGAGCAGTTCTTC; CDR3: CSVRDVAEQFF
size: NA; D: NA; V: TRBV7-2; J: TRBJ1-5; DNA: TGTGCCAGCAGCTTATATCCGGGGGGCCTCAATCAGCCCCAGCATTTT; CDR3: CASSLYPGGLNQPQHF
size: NA; D: NA; V: TRBV4-3; J: TRBJ2-4; DNA: TGCGCCAGCAGCCAAGATTGGGGACACCGCACCGGAAACATTCAGTACTTC; CDR3: CASSQDWGHRTGNIQYF
size: NA; D: NA; V: TRBV24-1; J: TRBJ2-1; DNA: TGTGCCACCATGGGAAGCTCCTACAATGAGCAGTTCTTC; CDR3: CATMGSSYNEQFF
size: few; D: NA; V: TRBV15; J: TRBJ2-7; DNA: TGTGCCACCAGCAGCCCAGCGGTCTACGAGCAGTACTTC; CDR3: CATSSPAVYEQYF
size: NA; D: TRBD1; V: TRBV7-3; J: TRBJ2-2; DNA: TGTGCCAGCAGCCTCCGTGCCGGGACAGGGTCGGGCGGGGAGCTGTTTTTT; CDR3: CASSLRAGTGSGGELFF
size: NA; D: NA; V: TRBV5-1; J: TRBJ2-4; DNA: TGCGCCAGCAGCTCTGGACACTCCGGCAAAAACATTCAGTACTTC; CDR3: CASSSGHSGKNIQYF
size: few; D: TRBD1; V: TRBV29-1; J: TRBJ2-1; DNA: TGCAGCGTCCGGGACAGTTACAATGAGCAGTTCTTC; CDR3: CSVRDSYNEQFF
size: NA; D: NA; V: TRBV6-2/TRBV6-3; J: TRBJ2-3; DNA: TGTGCCAGCAGTTATAGCCCCGGAGGGACGCAGTATTTT; CDR3: CASSYSPGGTQYF
size: few; D: NA; V: TRBV14; J: TRBJ2-4; DNA: TGTGCCAGCAGCCAACTACAGGGAGCCAAAAACATTCAGTACTTC; CDR3: CASSQLQGAKNIQYF
size: few; D: NA; V: TRBV4-3; J: TRBJ2-3; DNA: TGCGCCAGCAGTTACCGCGTAGCGGCTAGCACAGATACGCAGTATTTT; CDR3: CASSYRVAASTDTQYF
size: few; D: NA; V: TRBV28; J: TRBJ2-2; DNA: TGTGCCAGCATGATCAGCATTCTCACCGGGGAGCTGTTTTTT; CDR3: CASMISILTGELFF
size: NA; D: NA; V: TRBV18; J: TRBJ1-1; DNA: TGTGCCAGCTCACCGTCTTCTAGGAACACTGAAGCTTTCTTT; CDR3: CASSPSSRNTEAFF